This T cell receptor beta chain is from a study of sequential checkpoint blockade in melanoma. Study-level information: First-line arms were nivolumab then ipilimumab, or the reverse, randomized 1:1.

Repertoires were generated with immunoSEQ multiplex PCR, while TCRdb's copy carries only in-frame clones and drops some. Among around 26,000 clones listed, roughly 73% were seen once. Indicated treatment: randomized to nivolumab then ipilimumab (arm A) or the reverse (arm B). None of the patients previously received DNA-damaging chemotherapy. The sequences come from CD8+ T cells sorted from blood (inferred from file names), collected from a patient given nivolumab and ipilimumab in sequence. The sequence came from a human donor with melanoma.

CDR3 in DNA: TGTGCCAGCAATAACAGGGGGCATTCGAATTCACCCCTCCACTTT. It yields the protein CASNNRGHSNSPLHF. This sequence joins TRBV27 and TRBJ1-6, with 9 bases that match TRBD1. J lost 7 bases, V lost 7 bases, and 8 bases had no gene match. This CDR3 contains 15 residues. Germline CDR1 and CDR2: MNHEY and SMNVEV (reference sequence).